This entry features one TCR beta chain sequence. Its antigen remains undetermined. The record has no base qualities; no much larger clone is one base away. The data stem from a study of blood T cell repertoires in COVID-19 (dated by TCRdb to about 2020). Broadly, across the study: Collaborator samples came from the United States, Italy and Spain and covered acute and convalescent phases of COVID-19. The prospective study material was composed of cDNA or gDNA derived from T cells, B-cell-depleted T cells, or PBMCs. Deeply sampled blood TCRbeta repertoires from subjects exposed to, actively infected with, or recovered from COVID-19 were included in the dataset. The repertoires were made available in a free public database intended to serve as a resource for research on the immune response to SARS-CoV-2. The samples were drawn from two sources: the first 160 participants of the ongoing ImmuneRACE study, and over 1,000 subjects contributed by 6 global collaborators. Sample metadata almost always included a de-identified subject ID, COVID-19 status, age in years and sex. HLA class I and class II types, where available, came from metadata supplied by the sample provider rather than from assay-based typing.

Trimming takes 1 base off V and 4 bases off J; junction bases not matched to a gene: 5. CDR1 SEHNR and CDR2 FQNEAQ were looked up in the germline V gene (reference sequence). The CDR3 sequence holds 16 residues, the cysteine and phenylalanine included. Only the CDR3 part of the read is kept: 48 bases, read in frame from the first base. TCRbeta CDR3 regions were amplified from genomic DNA by means of the immunoSEQ Assay, a bias-controlled multiplex PCR. The paper's processing steps were these. Nucleated cell counts per sample were estimated from amplification of reference gene primers within the assay. To quantify the absolute abundance of each unique TCRbeta CDR3 rearrangement, sequence reads were collapsed and filtered. For each sample, productive Simpson clonality was calculated by taking the square root of Simpson's diversity index across productive rearrangements. TCRdb retrieved this table from immuneACCESS and kept in-frame rearrangements only. Not all clones are present; in checked studies, unresolved V genes account for under half, and no reason is known for the remainder. V and J calls and clone size are copied from that table; D and trimming were computed from the DNA. The sample table contains about 360,000 clones; only one count was recorded for 80% to 90% of them. About 7.1% of the sample belongs to the ten largest clones.

One collaborating source in Seattle enrolled patients during active infection and followed them longitudinally through the course of disease. Collaborating institutions collected whole blood in K2EDTA tubes following their own protocols. For TCRbeta analysis, collaborator samples were shipped as frozen whole blood, as isolated PBMCs, or as DNA extracted from either sample type. General findings and caveats noted by the study authors: The quantity of clinical and demographic metadata differed by source and by participant and was supplied without curation.

This clonotype originated in a woman aged 60 to 75 with COVID-19, enrolled during active disease. Input material: peripheral blood. Rearrangement joined TRBV7-9 to TRBJ2-5; TRBD1 agrees with 11 junctional bases. The nucleotide sequence reads as follows: TGTGCCAGCAGCTTAGGGGACAGGGGGGGAAGAGAGACCCAGTACTTC. This sequence encodes CASSLGDRGGRETQYF.